Listed below are T cell receptor beta chains from one sample, sequenced in a study of identifying expanded T cells in peripheral blood. Produced via immunoSEQ multiplex PCR; TCRdb's table is partial and in-frame only. The data hold about 58,000 clones, with around 90% observed a single time. Sequencing was done on a sample of blood. The receptors derive from a person between 18 and 69 years old in good health. Both conserved end residues are part of each CDR3. Fields, in order: CDR3 DNA, CDR3 protein, J gene, V gene, D gene, clone size. A D gene is named only where the DNA matches it firmly. Some rows have no size entry. The others give once, few or many, or a class for an expanded clone.

TGTGCCAGCAGGACAGGCGGGGCCGAGTACAATGAGCAGTTCTTC | CASRTGGAEYNEQFF | TRBJ2-1 | TRBV7-8 | NA | NA
TGTGCCATCAGTGAGTCGAGGGTAAGGAACACTGAAGCTTTCTTT | CAISESRVRNTEAFF | TRBJ1-1 | TRBV10-3 | NA | NA
TGTGCCAGCAGTGTGGGGGGTATGACTTTCTTT | CASSVGGMTFF | TRBJ1-1 | TRBV25-1 | NA | NA
TGTGCCTGGAGTGGAACAGGGGGCAGTGGTTCACCCCTCCACTTT | CAWSGTGGSGSPLHF | TRBJ1-6 | TRBV30 | TRBD1 | NA
TGTGCCAGCAGTTCCCTGCCGGGACCTCTCGAATACGAGCAGTACTTC | CASSSLPGPLEYEQYF | TRBJ2-7 | TRBV27 | NA | NA
TGCGCCAGCAGCTTGGTTCCGGCTAGCTCCAATGAGCAGTTCTTC | CASSLVPASSNEQFF | TRBJ2-1 | TRBV5-1 | NA | NA
TGTGCCAGCAGTCCCGGACCATCCCGTGAAGCTTTCTTT | CASSPGPSREAFF | TRBJ1-1 | TRBV28 | NA | once
TGTGCCAGCAGCACTAGCGGAGCCGACTACAATGAGCAGTTCTTC | CASSTSGADYNEQFF | TRBJ2-1 | TRBV7-6 | TRBD2 | NA
TGTGCCACCAGCAGAGAGGCGGCTGGAGCCGGGGAGCTGTTTTTT | CATSREAAGAGELFF | TRBJ2-2 | TRBV15 | NA | NA
TGTGCCAGCAGGTACCGGGACAGTGAGAACTACGAGCAGTACTTC | CASRYRDSENYEQYF | TRBJ2-7 | TRBV5-5 | TRBD1 | NA
TGCGCCAGCAGCTACAAATCGGGACAGAGTTATTCCAGCTCCTACGAGCAGTACTTC | CASSYKSGQSYSSSYEQYF | TRBJ2-7 | TRBV23-1 | TRBD1 | NA
TGTGCCAGCAGTTTACTCGGGGACGGCGGTCAGCCTGGCTACACCTTC | CASSLLGDGGQPGYTF | TRBJ1-2 | TRBV27 | NA | NA
TGTGCCAGCAGCGAAACCCGGGACACTTTGGGCGAGCAGTACTTC | CASSETRDTLGEQYF | TRBJ2-7 | TRBV7-8 | NA | NA
TGTGCCAGCATTGGACTCATGGGTTCACCCCTCCACTTT | CASIGLMGSPLHF | TRBJ1-6 | TRBV25-1 | NA | few
TGTGCCAGCAGCTTTGGGGAGGCGGAGTTCTTC | CASSFGEAEFF | TRBJ2-1 | TRBV13 | NA | NA
TGCAGCGTTCGGGCGGAATCGGTTGAGCAGTTCTTC | CSVRAESVEQFF | TRBJ2-1 | TRBV29-1 | NA | NA
TGTGCCAGCAGCTTGCAGCGGGGTCGATCCTACAATGAGCAGTTCTTC | CASSLQRGRSYNEQFF | TRBJ2-1 | TRBV5-6 | TRBD2 | NA
TGTGCCAGCAGCCAAGATGCGACGCGGGGCTACACCTTC | CASSQDATRGYTF | TRBJ1-2 | TRBV4-2 | NA | NA
TGCGCCAGCAGCATAGCCGGGACAGGGGACACCGGGGAGCTGTTTTTT | CASSIAGTGDTGELFF | TRBJ2-2 | TRBV5-1 | TRBD1 | NA
TGTGCCATCACCCCGGGACAGGGGGCGCGCAATGAGCAGTTCTTC | CAITPGQGARNEQFF | TRBJ2-1 | TRBV10-3 | TRBD1 | NA
TGTGCCAGCAGTCCTCCCTTAGGGGGGCAAGAGACCCAGTACTTC | CASSPPLGGQETQYF | TRBJ2-5 | TRBV7-2 | NA | once
TGTGCCAGCAGCCCCGACCAGGACTATGGCTACACCTTC | CASSPDQDYGYTF | TRBJ1-2 | TRBV7-2 | NA | NA
TGTGCCAGCAGCTTGGCCGGGAGCCAGCATCAGCCCCAGCATTTT | CASSLAGSQHQPQHF | TRBJ1-5 | TRBV5-5 | NA | NA
TGTGCCAGTAGTTCCCCGGGCGGCTCTGGGGCCAACGTCCTGACTTTC | CASSSPGGSGANVLTF | TRBJ2-6 | TRBV19 | NA | NA
TGTGCCTGGAGTGTAGGACAGCATGGCTACACCTTC | CAWSVGQHGYTF | TRBJ1-2 | TRBV30 | NA | NA
TGTGCCTGGGGAACAGGCCTACTCTCTGGAAACACCATATATTTT | CAWGTGLLSGNTIYF | TRBJ1-3 | TRBV30 | NA | once
TGTGCCAGCAGAATAGCGGGGGGTTACAATGAGCAGTTCTTC | CASRIAGGYNEQFF | TRBJ2-1 | TRBV6-5 | TRBD2 | NA